The next 21 T cell receptor beta chains were all read from a single sample in a study of OX40 agonist ivuxolimab in advanced cancers. The table came from immunoSEQ multiplex PCR; TCRdb's copy has only in-frame clones and leaves some out. The sample records approximately 87,000 clones, around 90% being singletons. Sample: CD4+ or CD8+ T cells sorted from blood, taken in a trial of the OX40 agonist ivuxolimab. These TCRs come from an adult with an advanced solid tumor such as melanoma, head and neck, liver or kidney cancer.

The chain recombines TRBV6-5 with TRBJ2-7; 7 bases map to TRBD1. CDR3 length: 11 residues. With V trimmed by 9 bases and J by 6 bases, 5 bases remained unmatched. Germline assignment: CDR1 MNHEY and CDR2 SVGAGI. The CDR3 DNA reads TGTGCCAGTAGATCAGGGGGCGAGCAGTACTTC. Translating gives CASRSGGEQYF.

This clone has just one count. CDR3 sequence (DNA): TGTGCCAGCAGTCCGTTCGGGTGGTCCTACGAGCAGTACTTC. Protein product: CASSPFGWSYEQYF. This rearrangement joins TRBV6-5 to TRBJ2-7; no firm D call. The V end lost 5 bases, the J end lost 1 base, and 12 bases lay between the germline ends. The CDR3 has 14 residues. Germline CDR1 and CDR2: MNHEY and SVGAGI.

J is TRBJ1-2 and V is TRBV29-1; TRBD1 matches at 7 bases. This CDR3 comprises 12 residues. J gave up 6 bases and V 4 bases, and 5 bases lay outside the gene matches. The V gene's germline CDR1 is SQVTM and CDR2 ANQGSEA. Here the CDR3 reads CSVVGQGDGYTF. CDR3 coding DNA: TGCAGCGTTGTCGGCCAGGGGGATGGCTACACCTTC.

J is TRBJ2-3 and V is TRBV30; tentatively, D is TRBD2 (5 bases). Trimming removed 2 bases from V and 3 bases from J, with 24 bases in between. Germline V lookup: CDR1 GTSNPN, CDR2 SVGIG (reference sequence). CDR3 length: 18 residues. CDR3 nucleotide sequence: TGTGCCTGGAGTCCACTAGATCTGGGCGGAATGGGTACAGATACGCAGTATTTT. Amino acids: CAWSPLDLGGMGTDTQYF.

The rearrangement links TRBV6-6 to TRBJ2-3; 7 positions agree with TRBD2. Trimming took 2 bases from V and 4 from J; bases not matched to a gene: 9. The CDR3 has 16 amino acids. Germline-derived CDR1 and CDR2 are MNHNY and SVGAGI (reference sequence). The CDR3 coding sequence is TGTGCCAGCAGTTACGCTCCGGGGGGTGGGCCAGATACGCAGTATTTT. Translated, it gives CASSYAPGGGPDTQYF.

A single count supports this clone. The gene calls are TRBV27 and TRBJ1-1, with D tentatively TRBD1 (6 bases). This CDR3 spans 13 amino acids. The germline gives CDR1 MNHEY, CDR2 SMNVEV (reference sequence). V was trimmed by 6 bases and J by 4 bases, leaving 12 bases between them. DNA of the CDR3: TGTGCCAGCAGCGTAAGGGGGTCCACTGAAGCTTTCTTT. Amino acid sequence: CASSVRGSTEAFF.

The J gene is TRBJ1-1, the V gene TRBV19; D is unresolved. Trimming stripped 1 base from V and 2 bases from J, with 8 bases between. This CDR3 is built from 14 residues. The germline CDR1 and CDR2 sequences are LNHDA and SQIVND (reference sequence). The CDR3 here is CASSIGETNTEAFF. The CDR3 DNA follows: TGTGCCAGTAGTATAGGGGAGACAAACACTGAAGCTTTCTTT.

The V and J genes are TRBV11-2 and TRBJ2-1; D remains ambiguous. Germline loops: CDR1 SGHAT, CDR2 FQNNGV. The CDR3 is 12 residues long. V shed 2 bases and J shed 8 bases, with 7 bases lying between them. The chain's CDR3 is CASSLYGDEQFF. The CDR3 DNA follows: TGTGCCAGCAGCTTATACGGTGATGAGCAGTTCTTC.

This chain joins TRBV27 and TRBJ2-5; maybe TRBD2 (6 bases). The tail of the sequence fits TRBJ2-7 better, so the J call may be wrong. Germline V gene sequence: CDR1 MNHEY, CDR2 SMNVEV (reference sequence). The CDR3 runs to 15 residues. CDR3 DNA sequence: TGTGCCAGCCGCCTCGGGGGTTTCAGCTCCTACGAGCAGTACTTC. Translated, it gives CASRLGGFSSYEQYF.

This clone appeared a single time. The rearrangement joins TRBV11-2 to TRBJ2-7, with TRBD2 matching over 13 bases. After removal of 8 bases from V and 2 bases from J, the junction contained 6 bases not matched to a gene. CDR3 length equals 15 residues. Germline CDR1 and CDR2: SGHAT and FQNNGV. The CDR3 spells CASATGTSGTYEQYF. CDR3 DNA: TGTGCCAGCGCCACCGGGACTAGCGGGACCTACGAGCAGTACTTC.

The rearrangement links TRBV2 to TRBJ2-5; D is unresolved. Per germline, CDR1 SNHLY and CDR2 FYNNEI. This CDR3 contains 11 residues. Deletions cut 3 bases from V and 1 base from J, with 0 bases between. The CDR3 DNA reads TGTGCCAGCAGTGACCAAGAGACCCAGTACTTC. The encoded protein is CASSDQETQYF. The variable domain in full, completed from reference TRBV2 and TRBJ2-5, reads EPEVTQTPSHQVTQMGQEVILRCVPISNHLYFYWYRQILGQKVEFLVSFYNNEISEKSEIFDDQFSVERPDGSNFTLKIRSTKLEDSAMYFCASSDQETQYFGPGTRLLVL.

The chain is built from TRBV7-9 and TRBJ1-6; D gene ambiguous. The V gene lost 1 base and the J gene lost 17 bases, with 12 bases spanning the gap. This CDR3 is built from 12 residues. Per the germline V gene, CDR1 is SEHNR and CDR2 is FQNEAQ (reference sequence). The CDR3 reads CASSLDGGQVHF. The CDR3 bases are TGTGCCAGCAGCTTAGACGGAGGCCAGGTCCACTTT.

The rearrangement uses TRBV4-1 and TRBJ2-1; no clear D gene. Trimming removed 3 bases from V and 7 bases from J, with 7 bases in between. The length of the CDR3 is 12 residues. CDR1 is MGHRA and CDR2 is YSYEKL in the germline V gene. CDR3 in amino acids: CASSHRSNEQFF. The CDR3 DNA reads TGCGCCAGCAGCCACCGATCGAATGAGCAGTTCTTC.

This clone was seen more than once but under ten times. The chain employs TRBV5-6 and TRBJ1-1; D uncertain. Germline-derived CDR1 and CDR2 are SGHDT and YYEEEE. This CDR3 spans 13 amino acids. V was cut by 0 bases and J by 11 bases, with 14 bases left in between. The CDR3 loop reads CASSLDIGSSAFF. The CDR3 nucleotides read TGTGCCAGCAGCTTGGACATCGGCAGTTCCGCTTTCTTT.

J is TRBJ2-7 and V is TRBV27, with D possibly called TRBD1 or TRBD2 (7 bases each). Trimming stripped 6 bases from V and 2 bases from J, with 23 bases between. Germline V CDR1 and CDR2: MNHEY, SMNVEV (reference sequence). This CDR3 contains 17 residues. The CDR3 loop reads CASSPRGGGPIPYEQYF. DNA for the CDR3: TGTGCCAGCAGCCCGAGGGGAGGGGGCCCCATCCCCTACGAGCAGTACTTC.

V is TRBV11-2 and J is TRBJ2-7; D not resolved. This CDR3 has 14 residues. Germline CDR1 SGHAT, CDR2 FQNNGV. The V and J ends lost 4 bases and 1 base respectively, with 11 bases between them. The CDR3 sequence: CASSSEHFSYEQYF. In DNA form, the CDR3 reads TGTGCCAGCAGCTCGGAGCATTTTTCCTACGAGCAGTACTTC.

The J gene is TRBJ2-5, the V gene TRBV9, with D possibly TRBD1 on 6 matching bases. V gave up 3 bases and J gave up 2 bases, with 11 bases separating them. The germline V gene encodes CDR1 SGDLS and CDR2 YYNGEE. This CDR3 comprises 14 residues. The CDR3 DNA reads as TGTGCCAGCAGCGAACAGGGACGGCAAGAGACCCAGTACTTC. Its protein product is CASSEQGRQETQYF.

This chain's CDR3 is CASSRPRWANEKLFF. Here the CDR3 DNA reads TGTGCCAGCAGCCGCCCGCGATGGGCTAATGAAAAACTGTTTTTT. This chain joins TRBV7-9 and TRBJ1-4; D gene uncertain. This CDR3 is built from 15 residues. The germline V and J ends were trimmed by 5 bases and 3 bases, with 13 bases remaining between them. In germline, CDR1 is SEHNR, CDR2 FQNEAQ (reference sequence).

This clone was recorded once. As DNA, the CDR3 is TGTGCCAGCAGTTTATCAGGACTGAACAATGAGCAGTTCTTC. It translates to CASSLSGLNNEQFF. The chain uses TRBV27 and TRBJ2-1; D may be TRBD2 (5 bases). Trimming took off 0 bases at V and 5 bases at J, with 8 bases between the two ends. The CDR3 sequence is 14 residues long. Germline V gives CDR1 MNHEY, CDR2 SMNVEV (reference sequence).

The V and J genes are TRBV27 and TRBJ2-3; D remains unclear. The V gene lost 5 bases and the J gene lost 7 bases, with 10 bases spanning the gap. CDR1 and CDR2 from the germline V gene are MNHEY and SMNVEV (reference sequence). The CDR3 spans 12 residues. The CDR3 DNA sequence: TGTGCCAGCAGTGGTCACTCAAATACGCAGTATTTT. As protein: CASSGHSNTQYF.

This clone was seen just once. J is TRBJ2-1 and V is TRBV27; the D gene is possibly TRBD2 (5 bases). CDR1 is MNHEY, CDR2 SMNVEV, per germline (reference sequence). Trimming took off 5 bases at V and 10 bases at J, with 18 bases between the two ends. The CDR3 sequence is 14 residues long. In nucleotides, the CDR3 is TGTGCCAGCAGTGAGCGGTCGTCAGCATGGGAGCAGTTCTTC. Amino acid sequence: CASSERSSAWEQFF.